The following is a T cell receptor (beta chain) sequence with its context. Antigen specificity is unknown. V lost 1 base, J lost 0 bases, and 4 bases lay in between. The germline gives CDR1 SNHLY, CDR2 FYNNEI. This CDR3 spans 15 amino acids. Profiling relied on immunoSEQ multiplex PCR, and the TCRdb table lists in-frame clones only, not all of them. Among some 130,000 clones listed, around 80% were seen once. Donors were drawn from the approximately 110-subject validation cohort, separate from the approximately 670-subject first cohort. This sample was included in a study of cytomegalovirus exposure and HLA in healthy donors. Whole-study context: The 110 or so validation repertoires were produced on the same platform as the 700 or so repertoires of the first cohort. This was reported in a later analysis.

Study-wide results and limits: Most TCR sequences were seen very rarely across donors, but some public TCRs occurred in many. The listing of roughly 160 TCR beta chains classed them as cytomegalovirus-associated.

This sequence joins TRBV2 and TRBJ2-6; no reliable D call. This clonotype was obtained from a man younger than 45 in good health and CMV-seropositive. Sequenced material: PBMCs. Here the CDR3 reads CASSEVDSGANVLTF. In nucleotides, the CDR3 is TGTGCCAGCAGTGAAGTAGACTCTGGGGCCAACGTCCTGACTTTC.